The 2 T cell receptor beta chains given below trace back to one sample, sequenced in a study of T cells in Graves' hyperthyroidism and ophthalmopathy. Researchers amplified the TCR beta CDR3 regions from RNA transcripts. TCR CDR3 underwent first-round RT-PCR with the HTBI primer set. TCRdb ran MiXCR on the multiplex PCR reads and lists one entry per CDR3 protein. The sample has 500,000 or so distinct CDR3 sequences, roughly 18% seen once. Sequencing was done on a sample of blood. These TCRs come from a woman under 30 with Graves' ophthalmopathy.

In this sample, this clonotype turned up a few times. The chain uses TRBV30 and TRBJ1-6; D not certain. Trimming stripped 0 bases from V and 0 bases from J, with 12 bases between. The CDR3 length is 17 residues. The V gene's germline CDR1 is GTSNPN and CDR2 SVGIG (reference sequence). The DNA for the CDR3 is TGTGCCTGGAGTGTAGGAGCGCTGAGCTCCTATAATTCACCCCTCCACTTT. Protein: CAWSVGALSSYNSPLHF.

This clonotype showed up many times. The chain links TRBV7-6 to TRBJ2-3; D ambiguous. This CDR3 region has 14 residues. Germline V gene sequence: CDR1 SGHVS, CDR2 FNYEAQ. Trimming took off 0 bases at V and 2 bases at J, with 6 bases between the two ends. CDR3 sequence (DNA): TGTGCCAGCAGCTTAGCGGGTCCCACAGATACGCAGTATTTT. Translation gives CASSLAGPTDTQYF.